These 14 T cell receptor beta chains were all obtained from the same sample, sequenced in a study of blood T cell repertoires in COVID-19. The repertoire was sequenced with immunoSEQ multiplex PCR; TCRdb's copy has only in-frame clones and lacks some. The top ten hold more than 1% of the sample, which has around 250,000 clones, approximately 91% seen once. Sequenced: PBMCs or T cells enriched from blood (not recorded which). The source of these receptors is a human donor in a cohort exposed to, infected with or recovered from COVID-19 (not recorded which). The donor label of this sample is uncertain.

The rearrangement uses TRBV25-1 and TRBJ1-2, with TRBD1 as a possible D gene (6 bases). Trimming took off 3 bases at V and 8 bases at J, with 13 bases between the two ends. Germline CDR1 reads MGHDK; CDR2 reads SYGVNS. This CDR3 has 13 amino acids. This CDR3 reads CASSDRTGSGYTF. The CDR3 DNA reads as TGTGCCAGCAGTGACCGAACAGGGTCGGGCTACACCTTC.

V and J are TRBV2 and TRBJ1-2; no clear D. With 5 bases removed from V and 2 bases from J, the gap between germline ends came to 9 bases. The CDR3 has 13 residues. The germline V gene encodes CDR1 SNHLY and CDR2 FYNNEI. CDR3 bases: TGTGCCAGCAGTCGGGAGGACAACTATGGCTACACCTTC. It is translated as CASSREDNYGYTF.

The chain has TRBV9 and TRBJ1-6; D may be TRBD1 (5 bases). The CDR3 consists of 15 residues. Trimming shortened V by 3 bases and J by 9 bases, and 16 bases separated the two germline ends. Germline V CDR1 and CDR2: SGDLS, YYNGEE. The CDR3 region has the DNA TGTGCCAGCAGCGCCCAGGGCAGCGAACCTTCACCCCTCCACTTT. Translated, it gives CASSAQGSEPSPLHF.

This chain joins TRBV5-1 and TRBJ1-5; possible D gene TRBD1, 6 bases. The germline gives CDR1 SGHRS, CDR2 YFSETQ. Between the trimmed V and J ends, which lost 7 bases and 4 bases, there was a span of 18 bases. The CDR3 length is 15 residues. The CDR3 loop reads CASHSREGVNQPQHF. The CDR3 region has the DNA TGCGCCAGCCACTCCCGGGAGGGGGTGAATCAGCCCCAGCATTTT.

The chain couples TRBV4-2 to TRBJ2-2; 11 bases match TRBD2. The V gene end was trimmed by 1 base and the J gene end by 3 bases; junction bases not matched to a gene: 7. This CDR3 is 18 amino acids long. Germline CDR1 LGHNA, CDR2 YNFKEQ. The CDR3 is CASSQGDSGGEDTGELFF. DNA for the CDR3: TGTGCCAGCAGCCAAGGGGATAGCGGGGGGGAGGACACCGGGGAGCTGTTTTTT.

The chain employs TRBV6-4 and TRBJ2-3; D is possibly TRBD1 (6 bases). There are 14 residues in the CDR3. The V and J ends lost 11 bases and 3 bases respectively, with 18 bases between them. Germline V gene lookup returns CDR1 MRHNA and CDR2 SNTAGT. CDR3 in DNA: TGTGCCCTTAATCCCCAGGGGTTGACAGATACGCAGTATTTT. Translated, it gives CALNPQGLTDTQYF.

This clone has just one count. The chain joins TRBV4-1 to TRBJ1-1; D perhaps matches TRBD1 (5 bases). The CDR3 spans 15 residues. Germline V CDR1 and CDR2: MGHRA, YSYEKL. V was pared by 0 bases and J by 2 bases, with 10 bases between. The CDR3 nucleotides are TGCGCCAGCAGCCAAGATAGGGGCCTCAACACTGAAGCTTTCTTT. Its translation is CASSQDRGLNTEAFF.

The chain carries TRBV10-1 and TRBJ2-3, with TRBD1 matching over 7 bases. The CDR3 spans 13 residues. Germline trimming cut 0 bases from V and 9 bases from J; bases unmatched to any gene: 3. CDR1 is WNHNN and CDR2 is SYGVQD in the germline V gene (reference sequence). The CDR3 region has the DNA TGCGCCAGCAGTGAGTCTGGACAGGCCACGCAGTATTTT. It yields the protein CASSESGQATQYF.

The gene calls are TRBV24-1 and TRBJ2-3, with 9 bases matching TRBD2. The ends lost 3 bases at V and 11 bases at J; junction bases unmatched: 17. The CDR3 length is 17 residues. Germline CDR1 reads KGHDR; CDR2 reads SFDVKD. In nucleotides, the CDR3 is TGTGCCACCAGTGATGGAGGGGTAGCGGGGGACCGAGGGAGGCAGTATTTT. Amino acids: CATSDGGVAGDRGRQYF.

V usage is TRBV24-1 and J usage is TRBJ2-3, with 7 bases matching TRBD1. The CDR3 has 16 amino acids. Germline V gene sequence: CDR1 KGHDR, CDR2 SFDVKD. V lost 1 base, J lost 1 base, and 4 bases stayed unmatched. Here the CDR3 reads CATSDFRGTGTDTQYF. The CDR3 nucleotides are TGTGCCACCAGTGATTTTAGGGGGACAGGCACAGATACGCAGTATTTT.

This clone was seen once. The chain combines TRBV5-1 with TRBJ2-5; D ambiguous. The germline V gene has CDR1 SGHRS and CDR2 YFSETQ. The CDR3 consists of 15 residues. The germline V and J ends were trimmed by 0 bases and 2 bases, with 11 bases remaining between them. CDR3 sequence (DNA): TGCGCCAGCAGCTTGGCCGTCCACAGTCAAGAGACCCAGTACTTC. Translating gives CASSLAVHSQETQYF.

The chain joins TRBV7-2 to TRBJ1-2, with 12 bases lining up with TRBD1. Germline V gene sequence: CDR1 SGHTA, CDR2 FQGNSA. This CDR3 contains 15 residues. J gave up 8 bases and V 3 bases, and 7 bases lay outside the gene matches. The CDR3 coding sequence is TGTGCCAGCAGCTTCCCGGGACAGGGGGCGCGGGGCTACACCTTC. It specifies CASSFPGQGARGYTF. The variable domain in full, with the rest retrieved from reference TRBV7-2 and TRBJ1-2, is GAGVSQSPSNKVTEKGKDVELRCDPISGHTALYWYRQSLGQGLEFLIYFQGNSAPDKSGLPSDRFSAERTGGSVSTLTIQRTQQEDSAVYLCASSFPGQGARGYTFGSGTRLTVV.

The rearrangement uses TRBV19 and TRBJ1-3; 7 bases are a match to TRBD1. Losses at the gene ends were 6 bases for V and 6 bases for J; bases not matched to a gene: 8. Germline-derived CDR1 and CDR2 are LNHDA and SQIVND (reference sequence). The CDR3 is made up of 14 amino acids. CDR3 amino acids: CASSPDREENTIYF. Here the CDR3 DNA reads TGTGCCAGTAGCCCCGACAGGGAAGAAAACACCATATATTTT.

The sample holds a few counts of this clone. The genes are TRBV12-3 or TRBV12-4 and TRBJ2-7; no clear D gene. CDR3 length: 13 residues. V was trimmed by 7 bases and J by 1 base, leaving 11 bases between them. The CDR3 DNA sequence: TGTGCCAGCAAATACTCCGCGTCCTACGAGCAGTACTTC. Residues: CASKYSASYEQYF.